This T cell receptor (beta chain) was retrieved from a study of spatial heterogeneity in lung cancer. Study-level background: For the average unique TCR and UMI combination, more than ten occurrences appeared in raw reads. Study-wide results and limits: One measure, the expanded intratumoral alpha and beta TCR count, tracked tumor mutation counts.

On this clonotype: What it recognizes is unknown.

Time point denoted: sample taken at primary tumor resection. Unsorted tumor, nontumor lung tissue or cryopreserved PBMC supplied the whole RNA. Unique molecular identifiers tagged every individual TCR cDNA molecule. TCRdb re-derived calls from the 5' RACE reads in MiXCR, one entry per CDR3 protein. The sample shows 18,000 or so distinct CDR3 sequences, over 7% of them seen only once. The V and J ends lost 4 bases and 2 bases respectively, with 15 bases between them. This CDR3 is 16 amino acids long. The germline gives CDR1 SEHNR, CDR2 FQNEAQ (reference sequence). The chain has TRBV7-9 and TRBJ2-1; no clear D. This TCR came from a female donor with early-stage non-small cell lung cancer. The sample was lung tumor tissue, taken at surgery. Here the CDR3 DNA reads TGTGCCAGCAGCTCAGACCCCCCCGTTACCTACAATGAGCAGTTCTTC. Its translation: CASSSDPPVTYNEQFF.